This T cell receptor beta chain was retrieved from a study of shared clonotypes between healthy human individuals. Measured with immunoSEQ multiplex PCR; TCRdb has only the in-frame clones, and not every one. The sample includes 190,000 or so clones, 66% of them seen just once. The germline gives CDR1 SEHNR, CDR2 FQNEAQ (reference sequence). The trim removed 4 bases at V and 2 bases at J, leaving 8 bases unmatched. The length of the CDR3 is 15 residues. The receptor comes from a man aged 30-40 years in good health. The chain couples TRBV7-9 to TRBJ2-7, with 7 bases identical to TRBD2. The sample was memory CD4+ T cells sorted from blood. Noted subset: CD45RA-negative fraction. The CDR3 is CASSWGGYVAYEQYF. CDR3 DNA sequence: TGTGCCAGCAGCTGGGGGGGTTATGTGGCCTACGAGCAGTACTTC.